This T cell receptor (beta chain) originates from a study of blood T cell repertoires in COVID-19. Study in general: Italy, Spain and the United States were the sources of the convalescent and acute COVID-19 samples. PBMCs, B-cell-depleted T cells, or T cells were the source of the cDNA or gDNA that made up the material.

Source study methods: Amplification with reference gene primers provided the estimates of nucleated cell counts. The method was immunoSEQ multiplex PCR; TCRdb's version includes in-frame clones alone and lacks a portion of them. Clonal size and the V and J genes are those of that table, whereas D and trimming came from the DNA. The sample carries about 100,000 clones, roughly four fifths recorded once. CDR1 SGHAT and CDR2 FQNNGV come from the germline V gene. This CDR3 spans 15 amino acids. The V end was cut by 3 bases, the J end by 5 bases, with 17 bases between. This receptor was identified in a woman of 80 years or more with active or convalescent COVID-19. The chain is built from TRBV11-2 and TRBJ2-7; D might be TRBD1 (6 bases). The sample was peripheral blood. CDR3 sequence (DNA): TGTGCCAGCAGCTTCCTTATTGTCTCAGGGGACGAGCAGTACTTC. It encodes CASSFLIVSGDEQYF.